This T cell receptor (beta chain) comes out of a study of blood T cell repertoires in COVID-19. Using immunoSEQ multiplex PCR, the repertoire was profiled, and TCRdb retains in-frame clones only, with some absent. The sample lists under 95,000 clones; around 85% were seen once. V lost 5 bases and J lost 3, with 11 bases in between. In germline, CDR1 is MNHEY, CDR2 SVGEGT. The CDR3 runs 14 residues. Input material: peripheral blood. The receptor's source is a man aged 55 to 70 with acute or convalescent COVID-19. The chain couples TRBV6-2 or TRBV6-3 to TRBJ1-5; D gene uncertain. CDR3 DNA: TGTGCCAGCAGTGGGCAGTATTCCAATCAGCCCCAGCATTTT. Translated: CASSGQYSNQPQHF.